One and the same sample provided the 7 T cell receptor beta chains below, sequenced in a study of T cells in Graves' hyperthyroidism and ophthalmopathy. From RNA transcripts, TCR beta CDR3 regions were amplified. The TCR CDR3 was amplified in a first-round RT-PCR using the HTBI primer set. MiXCR, applied by TCRdb to the multiplex PCR reads, yields one record per CDR3 protein. The table includes about 400,000 distinct CDR3 sequences, roughly 15% detected once. Source material: blood. These receptors came from a woman aged 60 to 75 with Graves' ophthalmopathy.

Points on this clonotype: A much more abundant neighbour one base away suggests this may be a read error. This chain uses TRBV24-1 with TRBJ2-5; D unresolved. The CDR3 has 14 residues. From germline, CDR1 is KGHDR and CDR2 SFDVKD. CDR3 amino acids: CTTSDGPVQETQYF. The DNA for the CDR3 is TGTACCACCAGTGACGGACCGGTCCAAGAGACCCAGTACTTC.

This clonotype occurred a few times. At one of its ends the junction is not consistent with the germline gene, which may arise from a read error. V usage is TRBV5-1 and J usage is TRBJ2-3, with TRBD2 matching over 7 bases. The germline CDR1 and CDR2 sequences are SGHRS and YFSETQ. The CDR3 is 16 amino acids. Written as DNA, the CDR3 is TGTGCCAGCAGCGTAGCTTTAGCGGGTAGGACAGATACGCAGTATTTT. This translates into CASSVALAGRTDTQYF.

This clonotype turned up a few times. The V and J genes are TRBV2 and TRBJ2-4; no clear D. This CDR3 is built from 14 residues. Germline CDR1 SNHLY, CDR2 FYNNEI. The V and J ends lost 8 bases and 5 bases respectively, with 16 bases between them. The DNA of the CDR3 is TGTGCCAGCGGGAAAGGCTTATTGGAAAACATTCAGTACTTC. This gives the protein CASGKGLLENIQYF.

The CDR3 loop is CASSEGGTGGEKLFF. The CDR3, as DNA: TGTGCCAGCAGTGAAGGGGGGACAGGGGGCGAAAAACTGTTTTTT. The rearrangement uses TRBV6-1 and TRBJ1-4, with 12 bases lining up with TRBD1. CDR3 length: 15 amino acids. In germline, CDR1 is MNHNS, CDR2 SASEGT. J lost 8 bases, V lost 1 base, and 2 bases had no gene match.

This clonotype was detected many times. The CDR3 DNA sequence: TGTGCCAGCAGCTTACAGCGCGGGAATGAGCAGTTCTTC. As protein: CASSLQRGNEQFF. The chain combines TRBV7-9 with TRBJ2-1; the D gene is possibly TRBD2 (5 bases). The CDR3 covers 13 residues. Germline loops: CDR1 SEHNR, CDR2 FQNEAQ (reference sequence). V lost 2 bases, J lost 7 bases, and 9 bases lay in between.

This clonotype came up many times. One junction end disagrees with the germline gene, perhaps due to a read error. This sequence joins TRBV20-1 and TRBJ2-1; 9 nucleotides line up with TRBD2. The CDR3 is 15 residues long. Germline V gives CDR1 DFQATT, CDR2 SNEGSKA (reference sequence). The CDR3 DNA follows: TGCAGTGCTAGAACCGGGACTAGCTCCCACAATGAGCAGTTCTTC. The encoded protein is CSARTGTSSHNEQFF.

The chain uses TRBV5-1 and TRBJ2-2, with TRBD2 matching over 10 bases. CDR1 is SGHRS, CDR2 YFSETQ, per germline. This CDR3 comprises 16 residues. V dropped 3 bases and J dropped 8; count of bases not matched to a gene: 10. CDR3 amino acids: CASSSLLAGVMGELFF. The DNA for the CDR3 is TGCGCCAGCAGCTCCCTCCTAGCGGGAGTAATGGGGGAGCTGTTTTTT.